The 27 T cell receptor beta chains below all came from one sample that was sequenced in a study of CD8 T cells in ankylosing spondylitis. Each CDR3 protein is one row after TCRdb ran MiXCR on the 5' RACE reads. The sample holds about 240,000 distinct CDR3 sequences, approximately 9% seen once. Sequenced: blood, either unsorted or a sorted T cell fraction (not recorded which). Receptors were obtained from a male donor with ankylosing spondylitis or in good health (not recorded which).

CDR3 sequence reads: CASSLGTALFEAFF. The CDR3 DNA is TGTGCCAGCAGCTTAGGGACAGCTCTATTTGAAGCTTTCTTT. The chain is built from TRBV7-2 and TRBJ1-1; possibly TRBD1 for D (6 bases). The CDR3 runs to 14 residues. Germline V CDR1 and CDR2: SGHTA, FQGNSA. Trimming took off 1 base at V and 7 bases at J, with 13 bases between the two ends.

The genes are TRBV30 and TRBJ2-3; D may be TRBD2 (7 bases). The CDR3 runs to 15 residues. Per the germline V gene, CDR1 is GTSNPN and CDR2 is SVGIG (reference sequence). V lost 3 bases to trimming and J lost 4 bases, with 17 bases between them. The CDR3: CAWRVAGGGPDTQYF. The CDR3 nucleotides are TGTGCCTGGAGGGTAGCTGGGGGGGGCCCAGATACGCAGTATTTT.

This chain connects TRBV29-1 to TRBJ2-5, with a tentative D call TRBD2 (6 bases). The V gene's germline CDR1 is SQVTM and CDR2 ANQGSEA. V dropped 2 bases and J dropped 0 bases, with 13 bases sitting between them. The CDR3 consists of 15 residues. Here the CDR3 reads CSVEIPGDYQETQYF. The CDR3 DNA is TGCAGCGTTGAAATTCCGGGGGACTACCAAGAGACCCAGTACTTC.

This clonotype has at least ten counts. The CDR3 loop reads CASSLGQPLNQPQHF. Here the CDR3 DNA reads TGTGCCAGCAGCTTAGGACAGCCCCTAAATCAGCCCCAGCATTTT. This sequence joins TRBV7-2 and TRBJ1-5; D possibly corresponds to TRBD1 (5 bases). The CDR3 loop spans 15 amino acids. V lost 1 base and J lost 4, with 11 bases in between. Germline CDR1 is SGHTA and CDR2 is FQGNSA.

The gene calls are TRBV6-1 and TRBJ1-1, with 7 bases that match TRBD1. The CDR3 loop spans 13 amino acids. Germline CDR1 is MNHNS and CDR2 is SASEGT. The J segment lost 5 bases and the V segment lost 7 bases, leaving 7 bases of the junction unmatched. In DNA, the CDR3 is TGTGCCAGCACTCAACTCAGGGGGACTGAAGCTTTCTTT. Amino acids: CASTQLRGTEAFF.

This clonotype was observed at least ten times. CDR3 in amino acids: CASSRTRDHEQYF. For the CDR3, the DNA is TGTGCCAGCAGCCGAACCAGGGACCACGAGCAGTACTTC. The V call is TRBV6-6, the J call TRBJ2-7; the D call may be TRBD1 or TRBD2 (5 bases each). The CDR3 contains 13 residues. V was trimmed by 6 bases and J by 5 bases, leaving 14 bases between them. The germline CDR1 and CDR2 sequences are MNHNY and SVGAGI (reference sequence).

The V gene is TRBV7-3, the J gene TRBJ2-1; D could derive from TRBD1 or TRBD2 (5 bases each). Germline V gene lookup returns CDR1 SGHTA and CDR2 FQGTGA. V dropped 2 bases and J dropped 2 bases, with 13 bases sitting between them. The CDR3 has 16 amino acids. CDR3 loop: CASSLGASTTYNEQFF. The CDR3 region has the DNA TGTGCCAGCAGCTTAGGGGCTAGCACAACCTACAATGAGCAGTTCTTC. Looking up the rest from reference TRBV7-3 and TRBJ2-1 gives the full variable domain: GAGVSQTPSNKVTEKGKYVELRCDPISGHTALYWYRQSLGQGPEFLIYFQGTGAADDSGLPNDRFFAVRPEGSVSTLKIQRTERGDSAVYLCASSLGASTTYNEQFFGPGTRLTVL.

A few counts support this clonotype. This chain joins TRBV20-1 and TRBJ2-1, with no clear D. This CDR3 is 14 amino acids long. Germline V CDR1 and CDR2: DFQATT, SNEGSKA (reference sequence). The germline V and J ends were trimmed by 0 bases and 0 bases, with 6 bases remaining between them. This CDR3 is CSARDHFSYNEQFF. As DNA, the CDR3 is TGCAGTGCTAGAGACCACTTCTCCTACAATGAGCAGTTCTTC.

The sample holds many counts of this clonotype. The chain couples TRBV11-2 to TRBJ2-5; D may correspond to TRBD1 or TRBD2 (6 bases each). The CDR3 has 15 amino acids. CDR1 and CDR2 (germline): SGHAT, FQNNGV. Trimming pared 4 bases from V and 0 bases from J, leaving 12 bases between. The CDR3 spells CASSYGGLYQETQYF. DNA of the CDR3: TGTGCCAGCAGCTACGGGGGCCTGTACCAAGAGACCCAGTACTTC.

This clonotype was counted once. The chain joins TRBV12-3 or TRBV12-4 to TRBJ1-1, with a weak D call TRBD1 (5 bases). Trimming took 8 bases from V and 1 from J, leaving 11 bases between them. This CDR3 has 13 residues. The CDR3 DNA follows: TGTGCCAGCGGCCTTGGGGCGAACACTGAAGCTTTCTTT. Translated, it gives CASGLGANTEAFF.

This clonotype was counted at least ten times. The chain links TRBV11-2 to TRBJ1-6, with 7 bases fitting TRBD1. V lost 4 bases, J lost 6 bases, and 6 bases stayed unmatched. CDR1 is SGHAT and CDR2 is FQNNGV in the germline V gene. CDR3 size: 15 residues. CDR3 protein: CASSSWTGSNSPLHF. The DNA of the CDR3 is TGTGCCAGCAGCTCCTGGACAGGTTCTAATTCACCCCTCCACTTT. Together with reference TRBV11-2 and TRBJ1-6, the CDR3 gives the full variable domain: EAGVAQSPRYKIIEKRQSVAFWCNPISGHATLYWYQQILGQGPKLLIQFQNNGVVDDSQLPKDRFSAERLKGVDSTLKIQPAKLEDSAVYLCASSSWTGSNSPLHFGNGTRLTVT.

This clonotype was recorded many times. The J gene is TRBJ2-7, the V gene TRBV20-1; either TRBD1 or TRBD2 may fit D (5 bases each). CDR3 size: 12 residues. Trimming left V 5 bases short and J 7 bases short, with 15 bases between. Germline CDR1 reads DFQATT; CDR2 reads SNEGSKA (reference sequence). DNA for the CDR3: TGCAGTGCTGGGACGGGCATGTGGGAGCAGTACTTC. Translating gives CSAGTGMWEQYF.

V gene TRBV3-1 combines with J gene TRBJ1-6, with D uncertain. V lost 4 bases, J lost 4 bases, and 11 bases lay in between. Germline lookup yields CDR1 LGHDT and CDR2 YNNKEL (reference sequence). The CDR3 is made up of 15 amino acids. The CDR3 region has the DNA TGTGCCAGCAGCCGGGCCGTAGGTTATAATTCACCCCTCCACTTT. Residues: CASSRAVGYNSPLHF.

This clonotype was recorded many times. This chain uses TRBV27 with TRBJ2-5, with D possibly matching TRBD2 (5 bases). Germline V gene sequence: CDR1 MNHEY, CDR2 SMNVEV (reference sequence). This CDR3 region has 15 residues. V was trimmed by 5 bases and J by 5 bases, leaving 18 bases between them. The CDR3 DNA reads TGTGCCAGCAGTCCTAGGTCGATGGGAGTTGAGACCCAGTACTTC. It yields the protein CASSPRSMGVETQYF.

The sample holds many counts of this clonotype. This chain joins TRBV12-3 or TRBV12-4 and TRBJ2-3; possible D gene TRBD1, 6 bases. Trimming removed 5 bases at V and 0 bases at J, with 9 bases between. This CDR3 spans 14 amino acids. The CDR3 reads CASSQGRSTDTQYF. CDR3 nucleotide sequence: TGTGCCAGCAGTCAGGGGCGGAGCACAGATACGCAGTATTTT.

This clonotype was counted many times. CDR3: CASSRAGARGTGELFF. As DNA, the CDR3 is TGTGCCAGCAGTCGAGCAGGGGCCCGAGGCACCGGGGAGCTGTTTTTT. The V gene is TRBV6-1, the J gene TRBJ2-2; D might be TRBD1 (6 bases). The V gene lost 5 bases and the J gene lost 4 bases, with 17 bases spanning the gap. The length of the CDR3 is 16 residues. Germline values: CDR1 MNHNS, CDR2 SASEGT.

This clonotype was recorded at least ten times. This chain joins TRBV5-1 and TRBJ1-5, with D unclear. The CDR3 consists of 14 residues. The ends were cut back, 0 bases at V and 1 base at J, with 5 bases in the middle. Germline-derived CDR1 and CDR2 are SGHRS and YFSETQ. The CDR3 nucleotides read TGCGCCAGCAGCTTGGAGCCAAGCAATCAGCCCCAGCATTTT. It is translated as CASSLEPSNQPQHF.

This clonotype was seen repeatedly, ten times or more. The genes are TRBV19 and TRBJ1-1; no clear D gene. The V gene lost 5 bases and the J gene lost 7 bases, with 11 bases spanning the gap. Germline assignment: CDR1 LNHDA and CDR2 SQIVND (reference sequence). This CDR3 contains 12 residues. This CDR3 reads CASSDRQLEAFF. DNA of the CDR3: TGTGCCAGTAGTGATCGGCAGCTTGAAGCTTTCTTT.

This clonotype was counted only a few times. V is TRBV30 and J is TRBJ2-7; D is perhaps TRBD1 or TRBD2 (5 bases each). The CDR3 covers 12 residues. CDR1 and CDR2 from the germline V gene are GTSNPN and SVGIG (reference sequence). V gave up 1 base and J gave up 5 bases, with 9 bases separating them. CDR3 residues: CAWSAGSNEQYF. Here the CDR3 DNA reads TGTGCCTGGAGTGCAGGGAGCAACGAGCAGTACTTC.

This clonotype has only a few counts. This chain uses TRBV20-1 with TRBJ2-7; TRBD2 might be the D (5 bases). CDR1 is DFQATT and CDR2 is SNEGSKA in the germline V gene (reference sequence). Trimming cost V 5 bases and J 5 bases, with 22 bases left between them. The CDR3 runs to 15 residues. CDR3 DNA: TGCAGTGCTTTACCCCCGAGACCCCAAGCGGACGAGCAGTACTTC. Amino acids: CSALPPRPQADEQYF.

The chain uses TRBV4-3 and TRBJ1-4; the D gene is possibly TRBD1 (5 bases). Between the trimmed V and J ends, which lost 0 bases and 8 bases, there was a span of 16 bases. Germline loops: CDR1 LGHNA, CDR2 YSLEER. The CDR3 has 16 amino acids. DNA for the CDR3: TGCGCCAGCAGCCAAGATAAAGTATCAAGGGGCGAAAAACTGTTTTTT. Translation gives CASSQDKVSRGEKLFF.

This clonotype was seen many times. J is TRBJ2-3 and V is TRBV7-9; D gene ambiguous. Germline V gives CDR1 SEHNR, CDR2 FQNEAQ (reference sequence). Trimming took 7 bases from V and 3 from J, leaving 11 bases between them. This CDR3 contains 13 residues. The CDR3 spells CASNRYGTDTQYF. The DNA of the CDR3 is TGTGCCAGCAATCGTTATGGAACAGATACGCAGTATTTT. The full variable domain, its missing parts supplied by reference TRBV7-9 and TRBJ2-3, is DTGVSQNPRHKITKRGQNVTFRCDPISEHNRLYWYRQTLGQGPEFLTYFQNEAQLEKSRLLSDRFSAERPKGSFSTLEIQRTEQGDSAMYLCASNRYGTDTQYFGPGTRLTVL.

This clonotype was seen repeatedly, ten times or more. V is TRBV5-1 and J is TRBJ1-3; D is ambiguous. The V gene lost 0 bases and the J gene lost 2 bases, with 9 bases spanning the gap. The CDR3 is 15 amino acids. Germline CDR1 SGHRS, CDR2 YFSETQ. CDR3 nucleotides: TGCGCCAGCAGCTTGGAAGCCGGGGCTGGAAACACCATATATTTT. Protein product: CASSLEAGAGNTIYF. Full variable domain (outside the CDR3, taken from reference TRBV5-1 and TRBJ1-3): KAGVTQTPRYLIKTRGQQVTLSCSPISGHRSVSWYQQTPGQGLQFLFEYFSETQRNKGNFPGRFSGRQFSNSRSEMNVSTLELGDSALYLCASSLEAGAGNTIYFGEGSWLTVV.

This clonotype has only a few counts. The V and J genes are TRBV30 and TRBJ1-2; TRBD1 agrees at 11 bases. This CDR3 contains 16 residues. The V gene end was trimmed by 4 bases and the J gene end by 4 bases; junction bases not matched to a gene: 11. Germline V gene data show CDR1 as GTSNPN and CDR2 as SVGIG (reference sequence). CDR3 DNA sequence: TGTGCCTGGAATTCCCGGGGACAGGGGGTCGGCTATGGCTACACCTTC. The encoded protein is CAWNSRGQGVGYGYTF.

This clonotype was detected ten times or more. This sequence joins TRBV7-2 and TRBJ2-7; D gene unclear. CDR1 SGHTA and CDR2 FQGNSA come from the germline V gene. Trimming cost V 8 bases and J 4 bases, with 18 bases left between them. The CDR3 loop spans 14 amino acids. This chain's CDR3 is CASGSMLKAYEQYF. In nucleotides, the CDR3 is TGTGCCAGCGGTTCTATGCTAAAGGCGTACGAGCAGTACTTC.

This clonotype was counted ten times or more. This sequence joins TRBV12-5 and TRBJ2-3, with 9 nucleotides matching TRBD1. The J segment lost 6 bases and the V segment lost 1 base, leaving 8 bases of the junction unmatched. This CDR3 region has 16 residues. Germline-derived CDR1 and CDR2 are LGHNT and FRNRAP. The CDR3: CASGLARDRASDTQYF. CDR3 coding DNA: TGTGCTAGTGGTTTGGCCCGGGACAGGGCGTCGGATACGCAGTATTTT.

This clonotype showed up just a few times. The chain carries TRBV5-1 and TRBJ1-1; possibly TRBD1 for D (5 bases). The CDR3 consists of 13 residues. V lost 4 bases, J lost 11 bases, and 18 bases lay in between. Germline loops: CDR1 SGHRS, CDR2 YFSETQ. CDR3 DNA: TGCGCCAGCAGCATATTCCTGGGGGTGGAGGCTTTCTTT. Translating gives CASSIFLGVEAFF.